This T cell receptor (beta chain) was obtained from a study of T cell repertoires in MIS-A myocarditis. Profiling relied on immunoSEQ multiplex PCR, and the TCRdb table lists in-frame clones only, not all of them. The table shows fewer than 15,000 clones, with around 70% occurring only once. The TCR was taken from a man aged 18 to 30 with fulminant myocarditis from multisystem inflammatory syndrome in adults (MIS-A) after COVID-19. The source material was left ventricle heart tissue obtained at autopsy.

CDR3 nucleotides: TGTGCCAGCAGCCGCCTGTCGTACAATCAGCCCCAGCATTTT. This gives the protein CASSRLSYNQPQHF. The rearrangement uses TRBV7-2 and TRBJ1-5; no clear D. Per the germline V gene, CDR1 is SGHTA and CDR2 is FQGNSA. The CDR3 covers 14 residues. V lost 5 bases and J 3 bases, leaving 11 bases between the germline ends.